This T cell receptor beta chain was recorded in a study of cytomegalovirus exposure and HLA in healthy donors. This donor's CMV serostatus is unrecorded. General study points: The authors later linked a missense DCLRE1C variant to TCR beta V- and J-gene trimming. Relative to the approximately 700-donor mean, N-insertions were reportedly fewer in an Asian-associated ancestry cluster in a later analysis. A prior analysis recorded that most TCR beta V segments were productive about 87% or about 30% of the time.

On this clone: Its specificity is unknown.

The PCR ran on 60 Vbeta and 13 Jbeta primers. Sequenced by immunoSEQ multiplex PCR; TCRdb stores in-frame clones only, minus some. The data show some 130,000 clones, with about 82% seen just once and 4% to 5.5% held by the top ten. The CDR3 is made up of 14 amino acids. Germline CDR1 GTSNPN, CDR2 SVGIG (reference sequence). Deletions cut 0 bases from V and 7 bases from J, with 13 bases between. The receptor was isolated from a man in his thirties or forties in good health. The gene calls are TRBV30 and TRBJ1-5; D is undetermined. Sequencing used PBMCs. CDR3 coding DNA: TGTGCCTGGAGTGTAGCGGGAGGAAACCAGCCCCAGCATTTT. Translating gives CAWSVAGGNQPQHF.